Presented here are 12 T cell receptor beta chains from one specimen sequenced in a study of blood T cells in healthy people across ages. A second PCR of 7 to 11 cycles used a sample-barcoded 5' primer and a J-beta primer mix. One entry per CDR3 protein results from TCRdb running MiXCR on the 5' RACE reads. In the table there are roughly 680,000 distinct CDR3 sequences, roughly 49% of which are singletons. The specimen was blood. The receptors shown here come from a woman aged 55-70 years in good health.

The V call is TRBV9, the J call TRBJ2-1, with TRBD2 identical over 11 bases. The junction had 5 bases not matched to a gene; V was cut back by 0 bases and J by 6 bases. This CDR3 comprises 16 residues. Germline V gives CDR1 SGDLS, CDR2 YYNGEE. The CDR3 DNA is TGTGCCAGCAGCGTAGCTCTTGGGACTAGCGGCAATGAGCAGTTCTTC. Encoded protein: CASSVALGTSGNEQFF.

The chain couples TRBV11-2 to TRBJ1-2, with D possibly TRBD1 on 6 matching bases. In germline, CDR1 is SGHAT, CDR2 FQNNGV. The CDR3 spans 14 residues. V was clipped by 3 bases and J by 4 bases, with 12 bases between them. CDR3 DNA sequence: TGTGCCAGCAGCTTTGAGGGGGGAGTCTATGGCTACACCTTC. Translated: CASSFEGGVYGYTF.

This clonotype was observed a few times. V and J are TRBV7-2 and TRBJ2-7; 7 bases match TRBD1. The CDR3 loop spans 14 amino acids. J was trimmed by 6 bases and V by 0 bases; bases with no gene match: 5. In germline, CDR1 is SGHTA, CDR2 FQGNSA. The CDR3 loop reads CASSLAGTEVEQYF. CDR3 DNA: TGTGCCAGCAGCTTAGCCGGGACAGAGGTCGAGCAGTACTTC.

This clonotype appeared many times. The chain links TRBV20-1 to TRBJ1-2, with a tentative D call TRBD1 (6 bases). Germline CDR1 reads DFQATT; CDR2 reads SNEGSKA (reference sequence). CDR3 length: 13 amino acids. With 0 bases removed from V and 2 bases from J, the gap between germline ends came to 7 bases. The CDR3 loop reads CSAREDRNYGYTF. In DNA, the CDR3 is TGCAGTGCTAGAGAAGACAGGAACTATGGCTACACCTTC.

V and J are TRBV11-2 and TRBJ2-4; D remains unclear. There are 12 residues in the CDR3. From germline, CDR1 is SGHAT and CDR2 FQNNGV. V was cut by 1 base and J by 13 bases, with 11 bases left in between. The CDR3 loop is CASSLGLGVQYF. CDR3 in DNA: TGTGCCAGCAGCTTAGGGTTAGGAGTGCAGTACTTC.

In this sample, this clonotype turned up many times. The chain carries TRBV4-2 and TRBJ2-7; 13 bases line up with TRBD2. In germline, CDR1 is LGHNA, CDR2 YNFKEQ. Unmatched junction bases numbered 11, after V lost 0 bases and J lost 3 bases. This CDR3 comprises 19 residues. This CDR3 is CASSQEIPRLAGGGYEQYF. CDR3 nucleotides: TGTGCCAGCAGCCAAGAGATACCGCGACTAGCGGGAGGAGGCTACGAGCAGTACTTC.

There are a few counts of this clonotype. The chain combines TRBV20-1 with TRBJ2-7; D is ambiguous. With 3 bases removed from V and 3 bases from J, the gap between germline ends came to 9 bases. The CDR3 is made up of 12 amino acids. The germline V gene has CDR1 DFQATT and CDR2 SNEGSKA (reference sequence). CDR3 DNA: TGCAGTGCTAGGTCTGGGGTCTACGAGCAGTACTTC. Its protein is CSARSGVYEQYF.

V is TRBV13 and J is TRBJ2-1, with 14 bases lining up with TRBD2. Germline assignment: CDR1 PRHDT and CDR2 FYEKMQ (reference sequence). Trimming at V came to 3 bases and at J to 9 bases, leaving 10 bases not matched to a gene. The CDR3 runs to 17 residues. As DNA, the CDR3 is TGTGCCAGCAGCTTCCGGGAGGGACTAGCGGGAGTTGGTGAGCAGTTCTTC. Translated, it gives CASSFREGLAGVGEQFF.

The rearrangement links TRBV27 to TRBJ2-1; the D gene is possibly TRBD1 (5 bases). The CDR3 has 14 residues. Trimming shortened V by 8 bases and J by 13 bases, and 24 bases separated the two germline ends. Germline-derived CDR1 and CDR2 are MNHEY and SMNVEV (reference sequence). The CDR3 nucleotides read TGTGCCAGCTCGAGCCCGACAGTGTCCGAGACCCAGTTCTTC. The encoded protein is CASSSPTVSETQFF.

At least ten counts were recorded for this clonotype. V and J are TRBV20-1 and TRBJ2-1; a weak D match, TRBD1 (6 bases). The CDR3 is 16 amino acids. Germline-derived CDR1 and CDR2 are DFQATT and SNEGSKA (reference sequence). V was shortened by 5 bases and J by 3 bases, with 20 bases between the two germline ends. The CDR3 region is CSAFSPGQKGYNEQFF. CDR3 DNA sequence: TGCAGTGCTTTTTCTCCGGGACAAAAGGGCTACAATGAGCAGTTCTTC.

The chain carries TRBV5-1 and TRBJ2-7; D is undetermined. V shed 0 bases and J shed 3 bases, with 10 bases lying between them. CDR3 length: 14 residues. Germline V gene sequence: CDR1 SGHRS, CDR2 YFSETQ. The CDR3 nucleotides read TGCGCCAGCAGCTTGGATTTGGGCAACTACGAGCAGTACTTC. It encodes CASSLDLGNYEQYF.

The rearrangement uses TRBV4-3 and TRBJ2-3, with 8 bases lining up with TRBD2. The CDR3 is 19 residues long. Germline lookup yields CDR1 LGHNA and CDR2 YSLEER. After removal of 4 bases from V and 1 base from J, the junction contained 16 bases not matched to a gene. CDR3 residues: CASSRQGQWASGRTDTQYF. The DNA of the CDR3 is TGCGCCAGCAGCCGACAAGGCCAATGGGCTAGCGGGCGCACAGATACGCAGTATTTT.